These T cell receptor beta chains were read from a single sample in a study of OX40 agonist ivuxolimab in advanced cancers. This table comes from immunoSEQ multiplex PCR, and its TCRdb copy is limited to in-frame clones, with some not included. The sample records tens of thousands of clones, approximately 84% being singletons. The sequencing here drew on CD4+ or CD8+ T cells sorted from blood, taken in a trial of the OX40 agonist ivuxolimab. Receptors were obtained from an adult with an advanced solid tumor such as melanoma, head and neck, liver or kidney cancer. Each CDR3 is given with its conserved first and last residue. Fields, in order: J gene, D gene, V gene, clone size, CDR3 protein, CDR3 DNA. The D gene is left open where the match is weak. Clone size appears in some rows only: once, few, many, or a class for an expanded clone.

j_gene: TRBJ2-1; d_gene: -; v_gene: TRBV5-3; abundance: few; CDR3aa: CARLLEVVNEQFF; CDR3nt: TGTGCCAGACTTCTTGAGGTTGTGAATGAGCAGTTCTTC
j_gene: TRBJ1-2; d_gene: TRBD1; v_gene: TRBV19; abundance: -; CDR3aa: CASSTSGQGYGYTF; CDR3nt: TGTGCCAGTAGTACCTCGGGACAGGGCTATGGCTACACCTTC
j_gene: TRBJ2-7; d_gene: TRBD2; v_gene: TRBV15; abundance: -; CDR3aa: CATSRGPASGSNEQYF; CDR3nt: TGTGCCACCAGCAGAGGACCCGCTAGCGGGAGCAACGAGCAGTACTTC
j_gene: TRBJ1-5; d_gene: -; v_gene: TRBV18; abundance: once; CDR3aa: CASSPGRNQPQHF; CDR3nt: TGTGCCAGCTCACCAGGGCGCAATCAGCCCCAGCATTTT
j_gene: TRBJ1-3; d_gene: -; v_gene: TRBV29-1; abundance: -; CDR3aa: CSATGSGNTIYF; CDR3nt: TGCAGCGCTACGGGCAGTGGAAACACCATATATTTT
j_gene: TRBJ2-1; d_gene: TRBD2; v_gene: TRBV6-5; abundance: -; CDR3aa: CASSYLAGPSYNEQFF; CDR3nt: TGTGCCAGCAGTTATTTAGCGGGACCCTCCTACAATGAGCAGTTCTTC
j_gene: TRBJ1-1; d_gene: TRBD1; v_gene: TRBV10-3; abundance: -; CDR3aa: CATAGTGDTEAFF; CDR3nt: TGTGCCACCGCGGGGACAGGGGACACTGAAGCTTTCTTT
j_gene: TRBJ2-3; d_gene: TRBD2; v_gene: TRBV27; abundance: -; CDR3aa: CASKGTSGTSTDTQYF; CDR3nt: TGTGCCAGCAAAGGGACTAGCGGGACGAGCACAGATACGCAGTATTTT
j_gene: TRBJ1-6; d_gene: -; v_gene: TRBV11-2; abundance: -; CDR3aa: CASSLVGDSPLHF; CDR3nt: TGTGCCAGCAGCTTAGTGGGCGATTCACCCCTCCACTTT
j_gene: TRBJ2-1; d_gene: -; v_gene: TRBV15; abundance: -; CDR3aa: CATSRVLGQGGNEQFF; CDR3nt: TGTGCCACCAGCAGAGTGCTCGGACAGGGAGGGAATGAGCAGTTCTTC
j_gene: TRBJ1-2; d_gene: TRBD1; v_gene: TRBV7-9; abundance: few; CDR3aa: CASSLGTGVGEDGYTF; CDR3nt: TGTGCCAGCAGCCTAGGGACAGGGGTCGGAGAGGATGGCTACACCTTC
j_gene: TRBJ2-5; d_gene: -; v_gene: TRBV7-6; abundance: -; CDR3aa: CASSSGVWETQYF; CDR3nt: TGTGCCAGCAGCTCAGGGGTTTGGGAGACCCAGTACTTC
j_gene: TRBJ1-2; d_gene: -; v_gene: TRBV15; abundance: few; CDR3aa: CATSRDRTDYGYTF; CDR3nt: TGTGCCACCAGCAGAGATCGGACGGACTATGGCTACACCTTC
j_gene: TRBJ1-4; d_gene: -; v_gene: TRBV9; abundance: -; CDR3aa: CASSRQGQNEKLFF; CDR3nt: TGTGCCAGCTCCCGGCAGGGCCAAAATGAAAAACTGTTTTTT
j_gene: TRBJ1-6; d_gene: -; v_gene: TRBV19; abundance: -; CDR3aa: CASSARQASSYNSPLHF; CDR3nt: TGTGCCAGTAGCGCCCGACAGGCGAGCTCCTATAATTCACCCCTCCACTTT
j_gene: TRBJ2-7; d_gene: -; v_gene: TRBV11-1; abundance: -; CDR3aa: CASSSAGASSYEQYF; CDR3nt: TGTGCCAGCAGCTCCGCAGGGGCGAGCTCCTACGAGCAGTACTTC
j_gene: TRBJ1-4; d_gene: -; v_gene: TRBV19; abundance: -; CDR3aa: CASSIGIQGVGEKLFF; CDR3nt: TGTGCCAGTAGTATTGGGATACAGGGTGTCGGTGAAAAACTGTTTTTT
j_gene: TRBJ1-2; d_gene: TRBD1; v_gene: TRBV25-1; abundance: few; CDR3aa: CASSESTGDGYTF; CDR3nt: TGTGCCAGCAGTGAATCTACAGGGGACGGCTACACCTTC
j_gene: TRBJ1-3; d_gene: TRBD1; v_gene: TRBV11-2; abundance: -; CDR3aa: CASSLRTGQDSGNTIYF; CDR3nt: TGTGCCAGCAGCCTCCGGACAGGGCAAGACTCTGGAAACACCATATATTTT
j_gene: TRBJ2-2; d_gene: -; v_gene: TRBV18; abundance: -; CDR3aa: CASSPDSRGTGELFF; CDR3nt: TGTGCCAGCTCGCCAGACAGTCGAGGCACCGGGGAGCTGTTTTTT
j_gene: TRBJ2-3; d_gene: -; v_gene: TRBV6-1; abundance: -; CDR3aa: CASKATSTDTQYF; CDR3nt: TGTGCCAGCAAGGCGACGTCCACAGATACGCAGTATTTT
j_gene: TRBJ1-5; d_gene: TRBD1; v_gene: TRBV19; abundance: -; CDR3aa: CASTSGGGQPQHF; CDR3nt: TGTGCCAGTACGTCAGGGGGTGGCCAGCCCCAGCATTTT
j_gene: TRBJ1-1; d_gene: -; v_gene: TRBV19; abundance: -; CDR3aa: CASSEQATGTEAFF; CDR3nt: TGTGCCAGTAGTGAACAGGCCACCGGAACTGAAGCTTTCTTT
j_gene: TRBJ2-1; d_gene: -; v_gene: TRBV28; abundance: -; CDR3aa: CASYREGYNEQFF; CDR3nt: TGTGCCAGTTACAGGGAAGGGTACAATGAGCAGTTCTTC
j_gene: TRBJ2-5; d_gene: -; v_gene: TRBV28; abundance: once; CDR3aa: CASSFMAIETQYF; CDR3nt: TGTGCCAGCAGTTTTATGGCAATAGAGACCCAGTACTTC
j_gene: TRBJ2-3; d_gene: TRBD2; v_gene: TRBV4-2; abundance: -; CDR3aa: CASSQESAGADTQYF; CDR3nt: TGTGCCAGCAGCCAAGAGTCCGCGGGGGCAGATACGCAGTATTTT
j_gene: TRBJ1-4; d_gene: TRBD1; v_gene: TRBV6-6; abundance: -; CDR3aa: CASSASGGVGEKLFF; CDR3nt: TGTGCCAGCAGTGCCTCAGGGGGGGTAGGCGAAAAACTGTTTTTT
j_gene: TRBJ1-1; d_gene: -; v_gene: TRBV6-6; abundance: -; CDR3aa: CASNSGGADTEAFF; CDR3nt: TGTGCCAGCAACTCGGGAGGAGCGGACACTGAAGCTTTCTTT
j_gene: TRBJ2-1; d_gene: TRBD2; v_gene: TRBV5-4; abundance: -; CDR3aa: CASRPAGGRASGNEQFF; CDR3nt: TGTGCCAGCAGACCCGCTGGCGGGAGGGCCTCCGGCAATGAGCAGTTCTTC
j_gene: TRBJ1-5; d_gene: TRBD1; v_gene: TRBV10-3; abundance: -; CDR3aa: CATQGARGNQPQHF; CDR3nt: TGTGCCACTCAGGGGGCGAGGGGCAATCAGCCCCAGCATTTT
j_gene: TRBJ2-7; d_gene: TRBD2; v_gene: TRBV10-2; abundance: -; CDR3aa: CASRPGTSGYEQYF; CDR3nt: TGCGCCAGCAGGCCCGGGACTAGCGGCTACGAGCAGTACTTC
j_gene: TRBJ1-5; d_gene: -; v_gene: TRBV18; abundance: -; CDR3aa: CASSPGQGQGNQPQHF; CDR3nt: TGTGCCAGCTCACCAGGGCAGGGTCAGGGAAATCAGCCCCAGCATTTT
j_gene: TRBJ1-5; d_gene: -; v_gene: TRBV11-2; abundance: -; CDR3aa: CASSFKGNQPQHF; CDR3nt: TGTGCCAGCAGCTTTAAAGGGAATCAGCCCCAGCATTTT
j_gene: TRBJ2-5; d_gene: -; v_gene: TRBV4-2; abundance: -; CDR3aa: CASSQSGGAAHQETQYF; CDR3nt: TGTGCCAGCAGCCAAAGCGGCGGGGCGGCCCACCAAGAGACCCAGTACTTC
j_gene: TRBJ2-3; d_gene: -; v_gene: TRBV27; abundance: -; CDR3aa: CASSLLRPDTQYF; CDR3nt: TGTGCCAGCAGTTTACTCAGGCCAGATACGCAGTATTTT
j_gene: TRBJ2-3; d_gene: -; v_gene: TRBV19; abundance: -; CDR3aa: CASSPSTDTQYF; CDR3nt: TGTGCCAGTAGCCCCTCGACAGATACGCAGTATTTT
j_gene: TRBJ2-3; d_gene: -; v_gene: TRBV30; abundance: -; CDR3aa: CAWSSGIDTQYF; CDR3nt: TGTGCCTGGAGTTCAGGGATAGATACGCAGTATTTT
j_gene: TRBJ2-7; d_gene: TRBD1; v_gene: TRBV19; abundance: -; CDR3aa: CASSMGDRIYEQYF; CDR3nt: TGTGCCAGTAGTATGGGGGACAGGATCTACGAGCAGTACTTC
j_gene: TRBJ2-7; d_gene: TRBD1; v_gene: TRBV7-8; abundance: -; CDR3aa: CASSSEGTGQSYEQYF; CDR3nt: TGTGCCAGCAGCTCCGAGGGGACAGGTCAGTCCTACGAGCAGTACTTC
j_gene: TRBJ2-7; d_gene: -; v_gene: TRBV2; abundance: -; CDR3aa: CASSDDTVGEQYF; CDR3nt: TGTGCCAGCAGTGATGACACGGTCGGGGAGCAGTACTTC
j_gene: TRBJ1-2; d_gene: -; v_gene: TRBV21-1; abundance: -; CDR3aa: CASSKRFRDRDYGYTF; CDR3nt: TGTGCCAGCAGCAAAAGGTTCCGGGACAGGGATTATGGCTACACCTTC
j_gene: TRBJ2-1; d_gene: -; v_gene: TRBV4-1; abundance: -; CDR3aa: CASSQVRGGVVNEQFF; CDR3nt: TGCGCCAGCAGCCAAGTTAGGGGGGGCGTTGTGAATGAGCAGTTCTTC
j_gene: TRBJ1-2; d_gene: TRBD1; v_gene: TRBV12-5; abundance: once; CDR3aa: CASGLEGGDRGYGYTF; CDR3nt: TGTGCTAGTGGTTTGGAAGGGGGCGACCGTGGCTATGGCTACACCTTC
j_gene: TRBJ2-2; d_gene: TRBD2; v_gene: TRBV27; abundance: -; CDR3aa: CASSLREGTGELFF; CDR3nt: TGTGCCAGCAGTTTAAGGGAGGGAACCGGGGAGCTGTTTTTT
j_gene: TRBJ2-1; d_gene: -; v_gene: TRBV6-6; abundance: -; CDR3aa: CASSRGLDGNEQFF; CDR3nt: TGTGCCAGCAGTCGAGGACTGGACGGGAATGAGCAGTTCTTC
j_gene: TRBJ2-1; d_gene: TRBD2; v_gene: TRBV2; abundance: -; CDR3aa: CATPRASGSSGNEQFF; CDR3nt: TGTGCCACCCCTCGGGCAAGCGGGAGCTCCGGCAATGAGCAGTTCTTC